This TCR beta chain came from a study of blood T cell repertoires in COVID-19. The length of the CDR3 is 16 residues. Germline V gives CDR1 MDHEN, CDR2 SYDVKM. Trimming removed 6 bases at V and 3 bases at J, with 20 bases between. Living in 20 to 30 US areas, the participants were between about 18 and 100 years of age. Cohorts were assigned according to the clinical history that participants reported. Cohort 3 recovered donors had two negative PCRs, clearance, or symptom resolution. Original methodology: Counts of nucleated cells, estimated from reference gene primer amplification, were obtained. The data were produced by immunoSEQ multiplex PCR, yet TCRdb's version contains in-frame clones alone and is incomplete. D and trimming come from the DNA, and the V and J calls and clone size come from that table. The table lists about 410,000 clones, 80% to 95% of them singletons.

V usage is TRBV28 and J usage is TRBJ1-1, with D hard to call. Sequenced input: PBMCs or T cells enriched from blood (not recorded which). This clonotype originated in a man aged 18 to 30 who had recovered from COVID-19. The CDR3 is CASSAPGVTTDTEAFF. DNA for the CDR3: TGTGCCAGCAGCGCCCCCGGGGTGACAACAGACACTGAAGCTTTCTTT.